Following are 20 T cell receptor beta chains from one sample sequenced in a study of blood T cell repertoires in COVID-19. The table came from immunoSEQ multiplex PCR; TCRdb's copy has only in-frame clones and leaves some out. The data show 60,000 to 70,000 clones, over 80% seen once. Sequenced input: peripheral blood. These receptors came from a human donor in a cohort sampled during active COVID-19.

The chain uses TRBV7-9 and TRBJ2-1; 12 nucleotides agree with TRBD2. The CDR3 spans 13 residues. Germline values: CDR1 SEHNR, CDR2 FQNEAQ (reference sequence). V dropped 2 bases and J dropped 12; count of bases not matched to a gene: 2. CDR3 nucleotide sequence: TGTGCCAGCAGCTTAACTAGCGGGGGGCCGCAGTTCTTC. It encodes CASSLTSGGPQFF.

The chain links TRBV30 to TRBJ2-1; TRBD2 matches at 12 bases. The CDR3 is made up of 15 amino acids. Trimming at V came to 2 bases and at J to 6 bases, leaving 5 bases not matched to a gene. The germline CDR1 and CDR2 sequences are GTSNPN and SVGIG (reference sequence). This CDR3 reads CAWSSTSGGPNEQFF. In nucleotides, the CDR3 is TGTGCCTGGAGTTCGACTAGCGGGGGCCCCAATGAGCAGTTCTTC.

This chain joins TRBV3-1 (or the pseudogene TRBV3-2) and TRBJ1-1; tentative D call: TRBD1 (5 bases). Looked up from germline, CDR1 is LGHDT and CDR2 is YNNKEL (reference sequence). The CDR3 runs to 15 residues. The V end lost 6 bases, the J end lost 1 base, and 15 bases lay between the germline ends. The CDR3 DNA follows: TGTGCCAGCAGGTTCTATGACAGAAGGAACACTGAAGCTTTCTTT. Translation gives CASRFYDRRNTEAFF.

The V call is TRBV11-2, the J call TRBJ2-7, with D tentatively TRBD2 (6 bases). The germline V gene has CDR1 SGHAT and CDR2 FQNNGV. With 5 bases removed from V and 0 bases from J, the gap between germline ends came to 17 bases. The CDR3 extends over 16 amino acids. The CDR3 DNA reads as TGTGCCAGCAGCGACCGGGGTGGGGGGAGCTCCTACGAGCAGTACTTC. The encoded protein is CASSDRGGGSSYEQYF.

The V and J genes are TRBV5-1 and TRBJ1-1; 8 nucleotides agree with TRBD1. The germline V gene has CDR1 SGHRS and CDR2 YFSETQ. J was trimmed by 1 base and V by 4 bases; bases with no gene match: 3. The CDR3 sequence is 14 residues long. The CDR3 sequence is CASSGGQGNTEAFF. CDR3 bases: TGCGCCAGCAGCGGTGGACAGGGGAACACTGAAGCTTTCTTT.

This clone was picked up many times. This rearrangement joins TRBV27 to TRBJ2-7, with 7 bases lining up with TRBD1. V was clipped by 6 bases and J by 0 bases; unmatched bases: 11. The germline V gene encodes CDR1 MNHEY and CDR2 SMNVEV (reference sequence). The CDR3 runs to 16 residues. The CDR3 DNA is TGTGCCAGCAGGCCAGGACAGGCGTTCAGCTCCTACGAGCAGTACTTC. This codes for CASRPGQAFSSYEQYF.

J is TRBJ2-5 and V is TRBV2; TRBD1 matches at 8 bases. V shed 5 bases and J 3 bases; nucleotides not matched to a gene: 2. In germline, CDR1 is SNHLY, CDR2 FYNNEI. This CDR3 is built from 13 residues. The CDR3 reads CASSYRGKETQYF. The CDR3 DNA reads as TGTGCCAGCAGTTACAGGGGGAAAGAGACCCAGTACTTC.

The genes are TRBV2 and TRBJ2-3; D may be TRBD2 (6 bases). Between the trimmed V and J ends, which lost 8 bases and 6 bases, there was a span of 12 bases. Germline CDR1 is SNHLY and CDR2 is FYNNEI. CDR3 length: 12 residues. In nucleotides, the CDR3 is TGTGCCAGCGGTAGGGAGGAGGATACGCAGTATTTT. It is translated as CASGREEDTQYF. The variable domain in full, completed from reference TRBV2 and TRBJ2-3, reads EPEVTQTPSHQVTQMGQEVILRCVPISNHLYFYWYRQILGQKVEFLVSFYNNEISEKSEIFDDQFSVERPDGSNFTLKIRSTKLEDSAMYFCASGREEDTQYFGPGTRLTVL.

The gene calls are TRBV5-1 and TRBJ1-2; 9 nucleotides line up with TRBD1. The CDR3 runs 16 residues. V was pared by 4 bases and J by 0 bases, with 7 bases of the junction left unmatched. Germline V gene data show CDR1 as SGHRS and CDR2 as YFSETQ. The CDR3 DNA reads as TGCGCCAGCAGCCCGGGACAGGGACGACCTAACTATGGCTACACCTTC. Translation gives CASSPGQGRPNYGYTF. Variable domain in full (rest from reference TRBV5-1 and TRBJ1-2): KAGVTQTPRYLIKTRGQQVTLSCSPISGHRSVSWYQQTPGQGLQFLFEYFSETQRNKGNFPGRFSGRQFSNSRSEMNVSTLELGDSALYLCASSPGQGRPNYGYTFGSGTRLTVV.

This clone was seen a single time. V and J are TRBV30 and TRBJ1-6; D unresolved. V lost 4 bases to trimming and J lost 8 bases, with 18 bases between them. Looked up from germline, CDR1 is GTSNPN and CDR2 is SVGIG (reference sequence). The CDR3 extends over 15 amino acids. The CDR3 coding sequence is TGTGCCTGGACCCTGAGAGGAGGGAGGTATTCACCCCTCCACTTT. Amino acid sequence: CAWTLRGGRYSPLHF.

This chain links TRBV6-5 with TRBJ2-7; D perhaps matches TRBD1 (6 bases). Trimming pared 4 bases from V and 3 bases from J, leaving 13 bases between. The CDR3 totals 14 residues. Per germline, CDR1 MNHEY and CDR2 SVGAGI. CDR3 sequence (DNA): TGTGCCAGCAGTTCACAGGGTACGGTCTACGAGCAGTACTTC. Encoded protein: CASSSQGTVYEQYF.

V and J are TRBV6-5 and TRBJ1-5; no clear D. CDR3 length: 15 amino acids. Trimming stripped 0 bases from V and 6 bases from J, with 12 bases between. Per germline, CDR1 MNHEY and CDR2 SVGAGI. CDR3 in amino acids: CASSYSAGIGQPQHF. As DNA, the CDR3 is TGTGCCAGCAGTTACTCTGCGGGCATCGGTCAGCCCCAGCATTTT.

This clone was seen just once. This sequence joins TRBV19 and TRBJ2-5; a possible D gene is TRBD2 (5 bases). V was trimmed by 6 bases and J by 2 bases, leaving 16 bases between them. There are 15 residues in the CDR3. The germline CDR1 and CDR2 sequences are LNHDA and SQIVND (reference sequence). In DNA form, the CDR3 reads TGTGCCAGTAGATCGACGGGATTAGGTCAAGAGACCCAGTACTTC. Amino acids: CASRSTGLGQETQYF.

This clone appeared once. This chain joins TRBV15 and TRBJ2-5, with a possible D match to TRBD1 (6 bases). There are 15 residues in the CDR3. CDR1 is LNHNV and CDR2 is YYDKDF in the germline V gene (reference sequence). Between the trimmed V and J ends, which lost 0 bases and 2 bases, there was a span of 10 bases. CDR3 sequence reads: CATSRDLGHQETQYF. The CDR3 DNA reads TGTGCCACCAGCAGAGATTTGGGACATCAAGAGACCCAGTACTTC.

This sequence joins TRBV6-2 or TRBV6-3 and TRBJ1-1; maybe TRBD1 (5 bases). The length of the CDR3 is 14 residues. CDR1 and CDR2 from the germline V gene are MNHEY and SVGEGT. V was clipped by 5 bases and J by 8 bases, with 18 bases between them. CDR3 nucleotides: TGTGCCAGCAGTCGACCGGTGGGGCACCGAGAAGCTTTCTTT. It codes for CASSRPVGHREAFF.

This rearrangement joins TRBV5-1 to TRBJ2-3; D possibly corresponds to TRBD1 (6 bases). This CDR3 contains 15 residues. Per the germline V gene, CDR1 is SGHRS and CDR2 is YFSETQ. The V and J ends lost 2 bases and 6 bases respectively, with 16 bases between them. CDR3 DNA: TGCGCCAGCAGCTTCTCCGGGACACTACAGGATACGCAGTATTTT. Amino acid sequence: CASSFSGTLQDTQYF.

The chain has TRBV7-3 and TRBJ2-1; 7 nucleotides align to TRBD1. The CDR3 runs to 12 residues. With V trimmed by 5 bases and J by 10 bases, 5 bases remained unmatched. Germline V gene lookup returns CDR1 SGHTA and CDR2 FQGTGA. Here the CDR3 DNA reads TGTGCCAGCAGCACAGGGGTGGAGGAGCAGTTCTTC. This translates into CASSTGVEEQFF.

The rearrangement joins TRBV7-2 to TRBJ2-7; a possible D gene is TRBD1 (5 bases). Germline-derived CDR1 and CDR2 are SGHTA and FQGNSA. CDR3 length equals 12 residues. Trimming stripped 5 bases from V and 6 bases from J, with 11 bases between. CDR3: CASSLQGSEQYF. The CDR3 coding sequence is TGTGCCAGCAGCCTGCAGGGTTCCGAGCAGTACTTC. Based on the CDR3 plus reference TRBV7-2 and TRBJ2-7, the full variable domain is GAGVSQSPSNKVTEKGKDVELRCDPISGHTALYWYRQSLGQGLEFLIYFQGNSAPDKSGLPSDRFSAERTGGSVSTLTIQRTQQEDSAVYLCASSLQGSEQYFGPGTRLTVT.

CDR3 coding DNA: TGTGCCAGCAGCCTAGCGGGGGTGATGTATACGCAGTATTTT. Amino acids: CASSLAGVMYTQYF. This chain joins TRBV27 and TRBJ2-3; TRBD2 aligns across 10 bases. V was clipped by 6 bases and J by 7 bases; unmatched bases: 7. Per germline, CDR1 MNHEY and CDR2 SMNVEV (reference sequence). The CDR3 contains 14 residues.

This clone was counted a few times. The genes are TRBV11-3 and TRBJ2-7, with 9 positions matching TRBD1. Germline assignment: CDR1 SGHNT and CDR2 YENEEA. CDR3 length: 15 amino acids. With V trimmed by 5 bases and J by 6 bases, 11 bases remained unmatched. The CDR3 sequence: CASSPSPDRGSEQYF. The CDR3 DNA is TGTGCCAGCAGCCCTTCCCCGGACAGGGGATCCGAGCAGTACTTC. Full variable domain (outside the CDR3, taken from reference TRBV11-3 and TRBJ2-7): EAGVVQSPRYKIIEKKQPVAFWCNPISGHNTLYWYLQNLGQGPELLIRYENEEAVDDSQLPKDRFSAERLKGVDSTLKIQPAELGDSAVYLCASSPSPDRGSEQYFGPGTRLTVT.